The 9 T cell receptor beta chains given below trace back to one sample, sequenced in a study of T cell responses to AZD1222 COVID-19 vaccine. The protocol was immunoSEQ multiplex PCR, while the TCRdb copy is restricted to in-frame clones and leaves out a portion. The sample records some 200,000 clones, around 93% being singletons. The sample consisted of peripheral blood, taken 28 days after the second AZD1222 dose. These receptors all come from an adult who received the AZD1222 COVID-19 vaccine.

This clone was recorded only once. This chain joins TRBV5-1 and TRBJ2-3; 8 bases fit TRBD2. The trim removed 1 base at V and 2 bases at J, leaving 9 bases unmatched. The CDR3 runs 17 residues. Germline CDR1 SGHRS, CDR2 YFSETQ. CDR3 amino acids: CASSLSRGGHSTDTQYF. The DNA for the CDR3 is TGCGCCAGCAGCTTGTCCCGGGGGGGCCATTCCACAGATACGCAGTATTTT.

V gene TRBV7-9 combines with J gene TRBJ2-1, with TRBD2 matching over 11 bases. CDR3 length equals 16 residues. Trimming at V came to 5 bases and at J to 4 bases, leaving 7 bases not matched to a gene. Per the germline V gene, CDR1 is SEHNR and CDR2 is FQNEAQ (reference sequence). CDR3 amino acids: CASSPLAGGRYNEQFF. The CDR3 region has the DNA TGTGCCAGCAGCCCCCTAGCGGGGGGCCGATACAATGAGCAGTTCTTC.

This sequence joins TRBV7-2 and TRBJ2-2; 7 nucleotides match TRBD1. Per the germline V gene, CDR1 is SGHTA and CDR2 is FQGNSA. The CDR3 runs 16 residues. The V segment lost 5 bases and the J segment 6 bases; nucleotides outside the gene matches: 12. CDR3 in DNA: TGTGCCAGCAGCCCGAGGGACAGACTCCGCGCCGGGGAGCTGTTTTTT. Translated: CASSPRDRLRAGELFF.

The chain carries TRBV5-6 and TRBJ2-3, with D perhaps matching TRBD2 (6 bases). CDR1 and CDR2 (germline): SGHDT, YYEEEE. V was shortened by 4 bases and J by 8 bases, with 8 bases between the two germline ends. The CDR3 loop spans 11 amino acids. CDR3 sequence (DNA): TGTGCCAGCAGCACCGGGGGTACGCAGTATTTT. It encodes CASSTGGTQYF. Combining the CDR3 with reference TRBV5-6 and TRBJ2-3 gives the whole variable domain DAGVTQSPTHLIKTRGQQVTLRCSPKSGHDTVSWYQQALGQGPQFIFQYYEEEERQRGNFPDRFSGHQFPNYSSELNVNALLLGDSALYLCASSTGGTQYFGPGTRLTVL.

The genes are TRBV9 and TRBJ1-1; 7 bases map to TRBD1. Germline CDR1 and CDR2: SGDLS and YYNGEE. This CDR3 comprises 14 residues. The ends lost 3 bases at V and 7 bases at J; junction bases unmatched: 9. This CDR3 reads CASSARTGINEAFF. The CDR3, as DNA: TGTGCCAGCAGCGCCCGGACAGGAATCAATGAAGCTTTCTTT.

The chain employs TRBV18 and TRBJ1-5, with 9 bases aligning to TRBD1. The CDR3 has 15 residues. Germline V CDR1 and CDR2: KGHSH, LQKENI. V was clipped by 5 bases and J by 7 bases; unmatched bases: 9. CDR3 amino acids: CASSSNTGGRQPQHF. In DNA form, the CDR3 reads TGTGCCAGCTCAAGTAACACAGGGGGCCGACAGCCCCAGCATTTT.

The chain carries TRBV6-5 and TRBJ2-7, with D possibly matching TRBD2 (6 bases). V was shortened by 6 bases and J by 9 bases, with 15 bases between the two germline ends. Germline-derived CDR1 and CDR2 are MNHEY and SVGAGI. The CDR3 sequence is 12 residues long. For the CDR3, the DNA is TGTGCCAGCAGAACAGGAGGGAACTCGCAGTACTTC. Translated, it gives CASRTGGNSQYF.

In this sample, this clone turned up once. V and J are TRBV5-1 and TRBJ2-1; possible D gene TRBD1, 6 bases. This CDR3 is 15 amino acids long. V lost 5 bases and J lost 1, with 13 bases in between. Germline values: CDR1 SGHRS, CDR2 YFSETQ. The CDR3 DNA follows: TGCGCCAGCAGTTCAGGGGTAGGGTCCTACAATGAGCAGTTCTTC. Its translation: CASSSGVGSYNEQFF.

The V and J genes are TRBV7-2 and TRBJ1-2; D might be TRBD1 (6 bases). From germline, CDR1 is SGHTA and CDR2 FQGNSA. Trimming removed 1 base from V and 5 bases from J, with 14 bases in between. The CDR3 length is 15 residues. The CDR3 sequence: CASSLGPGAQYGYTF. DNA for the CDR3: TGTGCCAGCAGCTTAGGCCCAGGGGCGCAATATGGCTACACCTTC. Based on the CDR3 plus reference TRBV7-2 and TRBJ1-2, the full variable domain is GAGVSQSPSNKVTEKGKDVELRCDPISGHTALYWYRQSLGQGLEFLIYFQGNSAPDKSGLPSDRFSAERTGGSVSTLTIQRTQQEDSAVYLCASSLGPGAQYGYTFGSGTRLTVV.